A single sample is the source of the 27 T cell receptor beta chains below, sequenced in a study of T cells in Graves' hyperthyroidism and ophthalmopathy. TCR beta CDR3 sequences were amplified from RNA transcripts. TCR CDR3 regions were first amplified by RT-PCR with HTBI primers. TCRdb re-called the multiplex PCR reads with MiXCR, one entry per CDR3 protein. Of roughly 800,000 distinct CDR3 sequences in the sample, around 39% were seen once. Sequenced material: blood. The receptors originated from a man between 18 and 29 years old with Graves' hyperthyroidism.

This clonotype was counted many times. V is TRBV25-1 and J is TRBJ1-5; D is perhaps TRBD1 (6 bases). The CDR3 sequence is 14 residues long. Germline values: CDR1 MGHDK, CDR2 SYGVNS. V gave up 5 bases and J gave up 7 bases, with 15 bases separating them. The CDR3 sequence is CASSTPGEGQPQHF. In DNA, the CDR3 is TGTGCCAGCAGTACTCCAGGGGAGGGACAGCCCCAGCATTTT.

This clonotype has only a few counts. This rearrangement joins TRBV7-9 to TRBJ2-7; 8 bases fit TRBD1. The V gene end was trimmed by 4 bases and the J gene end by 3 bases; junction bases not matched to a gene: 8. The germline gives CDR1 SEHNR, CDR2 FQNEAQ (reference sequence). This CDR3 has 15 residues. CDR3 amino acids: CASSSSAGGFYEQYF. The CDR3, as DNA: TGTGCCAGCAGCTCCTCGGCAGGGGGCTTCTACGAGCAGTACTTC.

The chain combines TRBV7-2 with TRBJ1-4; no clear D. CDR1 and CDR2 (germline): SGHTA, FQGNSA. The CDR3 spans 17 residues. Between the trimmed V and J ends, which lost 1 base and 0 bases, there was a span of 12 bases. The CDR3: CASSLEALRSTNEKLFF. The CDR3 nucleotides are TGTGCCAGCAGCTTAGAGGCCCTAAGGTCAACTAATGAAAAACTGTTTTTT.

V usage is TRBV11-2 and J usage is TRBJ2-2, with 10 bases matching TRBD2. This CDR3 region has 15 residues. In germline, CDR1 is SGHAT, CDR2 FQNNGV. V shed 5 bases and J 4 bases; nucleotides not matched to a gene: 4. The CDR3: CASSRSGRVTGELFF. CDR3 sequence (DNA): TGTGCCAGCAGCCGCAGCGGGAGGGTCACCGGGGAGCTGTTTTTT.

The chain couples TRBV19 to TRBJ1-2; D not resolved. Trimming pared 3 bases from V and 6 bases from J, leaving 14 bases between. CDR3 length: 14 residues. Germline V gene data show CDR1 as LNHDA and CDR2 as SQIVND (reference sequence). In DNA, the CDR3 is TGTGCCAGTAGTATGATGTCCGGTTACAATGGCTACACCTTC. Translated, it gives CASSMMSGYNGYTF.

This clonotype was observed a handful of times. The chain links TRBV12-3 or TRBV12-4 to TRBJ2-7; D unclear. The CDR3 runs 13 residues. V gave up 1 base and J gave up 3 bases, with 7 bases separating them. CDR3 DNA: TGTGCCAGCAGTTTAGTGGGCATCTACGAGCAGTACTTC. Protein sequence: CASSLVGIYEQYF.

The chain carries TRBV25-1 and TRBJ2-5; D is uncertain. The length of the CDR3 is 10 residues. With 9 bases removed from V and 5 bases from J, the gap between germline ends came to 7 bases. The germline V gene has CDR1 MGHDK and CDR2 SYGVNS. The CDR3 DNA follows: TGTGCCAGGAAAAGGGAGACCCAGTACTTC. This encodes CARKRETQYF.

This chain connects TRBV9 to TRBJ2-5, with D hard to call. The CDR3 length is 14 residues. Germline-derived CDR1 and CDR2 are SGDLS and YYNGEE. V was cut by 4 bases and J by 3 bases, with 13 bases left in between. CDR3 nucleotide sequence: TGTGCCAGCAGCTTAGATGTAGGAGAAGAGACCCAGTACTTC. Translated, it gives CASSLDVGEETQYF.

This clonotype was found a few times. The genes are TRBV14 and TRBJ1-6, with 7 nucleotides matching TRBD1. The CDR3 is made up of 15 amino acids. Looked up from germline, CDR1 is SGHDN and CDR2 is FVKESK. V lost 4 bases to trimming and J lost 7 bases; unmatched junction nucleotides: 7. The CDR3 here is CASSRMTGTNSPLHF. In DNA, the CDR3 is TGTGCCAGCAGCCGAATGACAGGGACCAATTCACCCCTCCACTTT. The full variable domain, with the rest looked up from reference TRBV14 and TRBJ1-6, is EAGVTQFPSHSVIEKGQTVTLRCDPISGHDNLYWYRRVMGKEIKFLLHFVKESKQDESGMPNNRFLAERTGGTYSTLKVQPAELEDSGVYFCASSRMTGTNSPLHFGNGTRLTVT.

This clonotype occurred a few times. The chain is built from TRBV4-1 and TRBJ1-1, with 8 bases matching TRBD1. With 1 base clipped from V and 4 bases from J, the junction kept 5 bases outside the gene matches. Germline V lookup: CDR1 MGHRA, CDR2 YSYEKL. The CDR3 is 15 amino acids. The chain's CDR3 is CASSQVSGGGTEAFF. In nucleotides, the CDR3 is TGCGCCAGCAGCCAAGTATCAGGGGGCGGCACTGAAGCTTTCTTT.

This clonotype was counted ten times or more. The V call is TRBV15, the J call TRBJ2-7; 9 positions match TRBD2. CDR3 length: 13 amino acids. Losses at the gene ends were 5 bases for V and 4 bases for J; bases not matched to a gene: 3. Per germline, CDR1 LNHNV and CDR2 YYDKDF (reference sequence). The CDR3 protein is CATSPSGAYEQYF. The CDR3 DNA reads as TGTGCCACCAGCCCTAGCGGGGCTTACGAGCAGTACTTC.

The table lists this clonotype with a few counts. The genes are TRBV15 and TRBJ2-5; maybe TRBD2 (6 bases). Germline V gene data show CDR1 as LNHNV and CDR2 as YYDKDF (reference sequence). V was clipped by 0 bases and J by 5 bases, with 19 bases between them. This CDR3 is 17 amino acids long. The CDR3 is CATSRDDPRGLLETQYF. For the CDR3, the DNA is TGTGCCACCAGCAGAGATGACCCCCGGGGGTTATTGGAGACCCAGTACTTC.

The chain carries TRBV6-5 and TRBJ1-5, with TRBD1 as a possible D gene (6 bases). V lost 5 bases and J 6 bases, leaving 20 bases between the germline ends. CDR3 length: 16 residues. The V gene's germline CDR1 is MNHEY and CDR2 SVGAGI. CDR3 amino acids: CASSELTWGLSQPQHF. CDR3 bases: TGTGCCAGCAGTGAACTGACCTGGGGGCTAAGTCAGCCCCAGCATTTT.

At least ten counts were recorded for this clonotype. The rearrangement joins TRBV29-1 to TRBJ2-7; D is undetermined. The germline gives CDR1 SQVTM, CDR2 ANQGSEA. V dropped 1 base and J dropped 2 bases, with 9 bases sitting between them. This CDR3 region has 13 residues. CDR3 nucleotide sequence: TGCAGCGTTGAAGCGGAACAAACCTACGAGCAGTACTTC. Translated: CSVEAEQTYEQYF.

This clonotype was seen a few times. J is TRBJ2-5 and V is TRBV4-1, with D hard to call. CDR3 size: 14 residues. Germline CDR1 is MGHRA and CDR2 is YSYEKL. Trimming took off 2 bases at V and 5 bases at J, with 12 bases between the two ends. CDR3 nucleotides: TGCGCCAGCAGCCAAAACCCAAAGCTCGAGACCCAGTACTTC. This sequence encodes CASSQNPKLETQYF.

This clonotype was counted many times. The chain recombines TRBV14 with TRBJ2-2; unclear D gene. Trimming stripped 4 bases from V and 11 bases from J, with 11 bases between. The CDR3 sequence is 12 residues long. CDR1 is SGHDN, CDR2 FVKESK, per germline. The CDR3 coding sequence is TGTGCCAGCAGCCGCGTTGGACCTGAGCTGTTTTTT. Residues: CASSRVGPELFF.

CDR3 DNA: TGTGCCAGCAGCTTAGTCACCGGGGACACTGAAGCTTTCTTT. This translates into CASSLVTGDTEAFF. The V call is TRBV7-2, the J call TRBJ1-1; D not resolved. The CDR3 runs 14 residues. The ends were cut back, 1 base at V and 3 bases at J, with 9 bases in the middle. Germline V CDR1 and CDR2: SGHTA, FQGNSA.

This clonotype was seen ten or more times. The gene calls are TRBV5-4 and TRBJ2-6, with 7 bases that match TRBD1. CDR1 SGHNT and CDR2 YYREEE come from the germline V gene (reference sequence). Germline trimming cut 10 bases from V and 0 bases from J; bases unmatched to any gene: 1. The CDR3 is made up of 13 amino acids. CDR3 in amino acids: CAWTGSGANVLTF. CDR3 nucleotides: TGTGCCTGGACAGGCTCTGGGGCCAACGTCCTGACTTTC.

The chain carries TRBV11-2 and TRBJ2-7; TRBD1 agrees at 9 bases. Germline V gene sequence: CDR1 SGHAT, CDR2 FQNNGV. V shed 8 bases and J 2 bases; nucleotides not matched to a gene: 7. This CDR3 spans 14 amino acids. In DNA, the CDR3 is TGTGCCAGCGGAACCGGGACAGGGCCCTACGAGCAGTACTTC. Protein product: CASGTGTGPYEQYF.

The chain recombines TRBV5-6 with TRBJ1-2, with 7 bases aligning to TRBD1. This CDR3 has 18 amino acids. Trimming cost V 5 bases and J 4 bases; bases outside gene matches: 20. Germline CDR1 and CDR2: SGHDT and YYEEEE. The CDR3: CASSREPGQSGLGYGYTF. In DNA form, the CDR3 reads TGTGCCAGCAGTCGGGAACCGGGACAGAGTGGACTTGGCTATGGCTACACCTTC. Full variable domain (missing parts from reference TRBV5-6 and TRBJ1-2): DAGVTQSPTHLIKTRGQQVTLRCSPKSGHDTVSWYQQALGQGPQFIFQYYEEEERQRGNFPDRFSGHQFPNYSSELNVNALLLGDSALYLCASSREPGQSGLGYGYTFGSGTRLTVV.

The chain carries TRBV10-2 and TRBJ1-1; TRBD1 matches 7 bases. Germline trimming cut 8 bases from V and 1 base from J; bases unmatched to any gene: 7. The CDR3 has 14 residues. Germline loops: CDR1 WSHSY, CDR2 SAAADI. CDR3: CASWRQGTNTEAFF. CDR3 in DNA: TGCGCCAGCTGGCGACAGGGAACGAACACTGAAGCTTTCTTT.

As to this clonotype: Given the absence of the conserved phenylalanine or tryptophan at the CDR3 end, a read error is likely. No DNA is shown, since the ends of the CDR3 on it are uncertain; the CDR3 is the one TCRdb lists. The chain recombines TRBV7-9 with TRBJ2-7; TRBD1 is the table's D call and was not checked against the DNA. The CDR3 is 11 amino acids in total, end residues counted. Germline values: CDR1 SEHNR, CDR2 FQNEAQ (reference sequence). The CDR3: CASSRGTGLYY.

This sequence joins TRBV7-6 and TRBJ1-1; 7 bases align to TRBD1. The CDR3 sequence is 11 residues long. Germline values: CDR1 SGHVS, CDR2 FNYEAQ. Trimming took 7 bases from V and 10 from J; bases not matched to a gene: 6. The DNA for the CDR3 is TGTGCCAGCACGCAAGGGGGCGGAGCTTTCTTT. Its protein product is CASTQGGGAFF.

This clonotype was counted many times. The chain joins TRBV5-1 to TRBJ1-3; D unclear. The CDR3 runs to 11 residues. V gave up 3 bases and J gave up 8 bases, with 6 bases separating them. Germline V gene lookup returns CDR1 SGHRS and CDR2 YFSETQ. The CDR3 here is CASSWRDTIYF. Written as DNA, the CDR3 is TGCGCCAGCAGCTGGAGAGACACCATATATTTT.

V and J are TRBV25-1 and TRBJ2-3; 8 bases are shared with TRBD2. Trimming cost V 4 bases and J 1 base; bases outside gene matches: 4. The CDR3 is made up of 15 amino acids. Germline loops: CDR1 MGHDK, CDR2 SYGVNS. CDR3 sequence (DNA): TGTGCCAGCAGTGTCGGGACTAGTGGCACAGATACGCAGTATTTT. It encodes CASSVGTSGTDTQYF.

This clonotype was detected many times. The chain is built from TRBV15 and TRBJ1-5, with D tentatively TRBD1 (6 bases). Trimming stripped 5 bases from V and 1 base from J, with 9 bases between. Germline-derived CDR1 and CDR2 are LNHNV and YYDKDF (reference sequence). There are 14 residues in the CDR3. CDR3 region: CATSGQGSNQPQHF. CDR3 bases: TGTGCCACCAGCGGTCAGGGGAGCAATCAGCCCCAGCATTTT.

The chain has TRBV5-4 and TRBJ2-7; D is possibly TRBD1 (6 bases). This CDR3 is 12 amino acids long. Germline V gives CDR1 SGHNT, CDR2 YYREEE (reference sequence). V lost 4 bases, J lost 6 bases, and 11 bases lay in between. The CDR3 here is CASSQQGGEQYF. In nucleotides, the CDR3 is TGTGCCAGCAGCCAACAGGGCGGCGAGCAGTACTTC.